The rows below give T cell receptor beta chains drawn from one sample of a study of neurological immune-mediated disorders. TCRdb independently ran MiXCR on the 5' RACE reads; one entry per CDR3 protein. The profile shows under 70,000 distinct CDR3 sequences, 3% to 3.5% of them singletons. The sequencing sample was made of PBMCs. The receptor source for this set is a woman aged 60-75 years with multiple sclerosis. Both conserved end residues are part of each CDR3. A D gene is named only where the DNA matches it firmly. For some rows the clone size is stated as once, few or many, or as a class when expanded; others skip it.

v_gene	j_gene	d_gene	abundance	CDR3aa	CDR3nt
TRBV7-6	TRBJ2-3	TRBD2	many	CASSPSGGTDTQYF	TGTGCCAGCAGCCCTAGCGGGGGCACAGATACGCAGTATTTT
TRBV6-5	TRBJ2-4	-	many	CASSYAGRGAKNIQYF	TGTGCCAGCAGTTACGCCGGACGGGGAGCCAAAAACATTCAGTACTTC
TRBV6-5	TRBJ1-6	-	many	CASSYFAGSLGSPLHF	TGTGCCAGCAGTTACTTCGCAGGAAGTCTCGGTTCACCCCTCCACTTT
TRBV6-6	TRBJ2-3	TRBD2	many	CASSTQTSGAQDTQYF	TGTGCCAGCAGCACACAGACTAGCGGGGCCCAGGATACGCAGTATTTT
TRBV29-1	TRBJ2-2	TRBD2	few	CSVGLAGEGGELFF	TGCAGCGTTGGACTAGCGGGAGAGGGGGGGGAGCTGTTTTTT
TRBV20-1	TRBJ2-2	-	-	CSAKLSGTGELFF	TGCAGTGCAAAGTTAAGCGGGACCGGGGAGCTGTTTTTT
TRBV5-1	TRBJ1-5	-	many	CASRRQLNQPQHF	TGCGCCAGCAGACGACAGCTCAATCAGCCCCAGCATTTT
TRBV11-2	TRBJ1-2	-	many	CASSLDFTTWGYTF	TGTGCCAGCAGCTTAGATTTTACGACGTGGGGCTACACCTTC
TRBV24-1	TRBJ2-5	-	many	CATSDLSGEETQYF	TGTGCCACCAGTGATTTGTCAGGGGAAGAGACCCAGTACTTC
TRBV12-3/TRBV12-4	TRBJ1-5	-	many	CASSGGFNQPQHF	TGTGCCAGCAGTGGGGGGTTCAATCAGCCCCAGCATTTT
TRBV20-1	TRBJ1-2	TRBD1	many	CSVQQDRGLGYGYTF	TGCAGTGTGCAACAGGACAGGGGGCTCGGCTATGGCTACACCTTC
TRBV29-1	TRBJ1-4	TRBD1	many	CSVKQGWDEKLFF	TGCAGCGTAAAACAGGGGTGGGATGAAAAACTGTTTTTT
TRBV10-3	TRBJ2-7	TRBD1	many	CAIQSGTGAYEQYF	TGTGCCATTCAAAGCGGGACAGGGGCCTACGAGCAGTACTTC
TRBV5-1	TRBJ2-5	-	many	CASSLVRSTDRETQYF	TGCGCCAGCAGCTTGGTTAGGTCAACGGACCGAGAGACCCAGTACTTC
TRBV5-1	TRBJ2-1	-	many	CASTSPESYNEQFF	TGCGCCAGCACATCGCCAGAAAGTTACAATGAGCAGTTCTTC
TRBV20-1	TRBJ2-5	-	many	CSARLLLTQETQYF	TGCAGTGCCAGATTGCTACTGACACAAGAGACCCAGTACTTC
TRBV3-1	TRBJ1-2	-	many	CASSGRRHYGYTF	TGTGCCAGCAGCGGGAGGAGACACTATGGCTACACCTTC
TRBV7-9	TRBJ1-1	-	many	CASSLGEDTEAFF	TGTGCCAGCAGCTTGGGGGAGGATACTGAAGCTTTCTTT
TRBV4-3	TRBJ1-6	-	many	CASSRTPYNSPLHF	TGCGCCAGCAGCCGTACCCCATATAATTCACCCCTCCACTTT
TRBV5-1	TRBJ2-3	TRBD1	few	CASSPYYRGVDTQYF	TGCGCCAGCAGCCCGTACTACAGGGGGGTGGATACGCAGTATTTT
TRBV12-3/TRBV12-4	TRBJ1-5	TRBD1	many	CASSLQGGNQPQHF	TGTGCCAGCAGCTTACAGGGGGGCAATCAGCCCCAGCATTTT
TRBV10-3	TRBJ1-3	TRBD1	many	CAIRKGDSPAGHTIYF	TGTGCCATCAGGAAAGGGGACAGCCCGGCGGGACACACCATATATTTT
TRBV2	TRBJ1-2	-	medium-sized	CASSETAYGYTF	TGTGCCAGCAGTGAAACCGCCTATGGCTACACCTTC
TRBV6-4	TRBJ2-3	-	many	CASSDDAGTSTDTQYF	TGTGCCAGCAGTGACGATGCCGGGACTAGCACAGATACGCAGTATTTT
TRBV11-2	TRBJ2-5	TRBD2	many	CASSTQAGPETQYF	TGTGCCAGCAGCACTCAAGCGGGACCTGAGACCCAGTACTTC
TRBV4-1	TRBJ1-6	-	many	CASSSLNSPLHF	TGCGCCAGCAGCTCTCTCAATTCACCCCTCCACTTT